This T cell receptor (beta chain) was profiled in a study of CD8 T cells in ankylosing spondylitis. Study-wide results and limits: Eight highly homologous variants made up a TCR beta motif, and this motif appeared characteristic of ankylosing spondylitis blood. Disease-linked clones proved CD8+ and comparatively uncommon in peripheral blood. Past research had described some motif variants in reactive arthritis synovial fluid and blood. There was reportedly significant enrichment of clones that were disease-linked in matched ankylosing spondylitis synovial fluid.

There are 15 residues in the CDR3. The ends were cut back, 0 bases at V and 4 bases at J, with 13 bases in the middle. Germline values: CDR1 LNHNV, CDR2 YYDKDF (reference sequence). In TCRdb, the 5' RACE reads were re-called with MiXCR into one record per CDR3 protein. The repertoire holds about 230,000 distinct CDR3 sequences, with less than 9.5% as singletons. This clonotype was observed at least ten times. Its antigen remains unidentified. Specimen: blood, either unsorted or a sorted T cell fraction (not recorded which). The TCR was taken from a female donor with ankylosing spondylitis or in good health (not recorded which). This sequence joins TRBV15 and TRBJ2-7; tentative D call: TRBD2 (6 bases). In DNA form, the CDR3 reads TGTGCCACCAGCAGAGATCCGCGGGGCGGGTACGAGCAGTACTTC. Amino acid sequence: CATSRDPRGGYEQYF. Together with reference TRBV15 and TRBJ2-7, the CDR3 gives the full variable domain: DAMVIQNPRYQVTQFGKPVTLSCSQTLNHNVMYWYQQKSSQAPKLLFHYYDKDFNNEADTPDNFQSRRPNTSFCFLDIRSPGLGDTAMYLCATSRDPRGGYEQYFGPGTRLTVT.